A single sample is the source of the 19 T cell receptor beta chains below, sequenced in a study of blood T cell repertoires in COVID-19. The assay was immunoSEQ multiplex PCR, and TCRdb's table has in-frame clones only and misses some. The sample yields roughly 290,000 clones, around 88% seen once. Sequenced sample: PBMCs or T cells enriched from blood (not recorded which). All receptors come from a woman between 40 and 50 years old who had recovered from COVID-19.

This clone has ten or more counts. The chain has TRBV11-2 and TRBJ2-1, with 10 nucleotides matching TRBD1. The CDR3 runs to 16 residues. CDR1 SGHAT and CDR2 FQNNGV come from the germline V gene. J lost 8 bases, V lost 5 bases, and 12 bases had no gene match. CDR3 nucleotide sequence: TGTGCCAGCAGCAGGGGGAGACAGGGGGCTAAGGATGAGCAGTTCTTC. Translation gives CASSRGRQGAKDEQFF. The full variable domain, completed using reference TRBV11-2 and TRBJ2-1, is EAGVAQSPRYKIIEKRQSVAFWCNPISGHATLYWYQQILGQGPKLLIQFQNNGVVDDSQLPKDRFSAERLKGVDSTLKIQPAKLEDSAVYLCASSRGRQGAKDEQFFGPGTRLTVL.

J is TRBJ1-6 and V is TRBV5-4, with 7 bases identical to TRBD1. Germline CDR1 is SGHNT and CDR2 is YYREEE (reference sequence). J lost 7 bases, V lost 4 bases, and 11 bases had no gene match. The CDR3 contains 16 residues. The CDR3 region has the DNA TGTGCCAGCAGCCCGTGGACAGGTGGGAGAAATTCACCCCTCCACTTT. Its protein product is CASSPWTGGRNSPLHF.

The V and J genes are TRBV3-1 (or the pseudogene TRBV3-2) and TRBJ1-3; D is possibly TRBD1 (6 bases). V lost 2 bases to trimming and J lost 0 bases, with 14 bases between them. Germline V CDR1 and CDR2: LGHDT, YNNKEL (reference sequence). The CDR3 consists of 17 residues. The CDR3 bases are TGTGCCAGCAGCCAATACGGGACACTCGACTCTGGAAACACCATATATTTT. It yields the protein CASSQYGTLDSGNTIYF.

With respect to this clone: The same CDR3 also results from other DNA sequences found in this sample. The chain joins TRBV6-1 to TRBJ1-2; D remains unclear. The ends were cut back, 2 bases at V and 4 bases at J, with 5 bases in the middle. Germline lookup yields CDR1 MNHNS and CDR2 SASEGT. CDR3 length: 12 amino acids. The CDR3 DNA is TGTGCCAGCAGTGAATCGGGCTATGGCTACACCTTC. This encodes CASSESGYGYTF.

This clone came up a few times. The chain has TRBV2 and TRBJ2-2, with D possibly matching TRBD2 (5 bases). Germline V CDR1 and CDR2: SNHLY, FYNNEI. The CDR3 length is 13 residues. V lost 5 bases and J lost 7, with 11 bases in between. The chain's CDR3 is CASSTSWGGELFF. The CDR3 bases are TGTGCCAGCAGTACTAGTTGGGGCGGGGAGCTGTTTTTT.

The chain joins TRBV5-6 to TRBJ2-5; 7 nucleotides align to TRBD1. This CDR3 is built from 15 residues. Germline CDR1 and CDR2: SGHDT and YYEEEE. The junction had 11 bases not matched to a gene; V was cut back by 4 bases and J by 5 bases. This CDR3 reads CASSGTGTVLETQYF. In DNA form, the CDR3 reads TGTGCCAGCAGCGGCACAGGGACAGTTTTGGAGACCCAGTACTTC.

The gene calls are TRBV5-1 and TRBJ1-2; TRBD1 matches at 8 bases. V trimming: 3 bases; J trimming: 8 bases; junction bases outside the gene matches: 12. Germline values: CDR1 SGHRS, CDR2 YFSETQ. The CDR3 runs 15 residues. DNA for the CDR3: TGCGCCAGCAGCTCACAGGTTTGGACAGGGTTGGGCTACACCTTC. Its protein is CASSSQVWTGLGYTF.

The gene calls are TRBV4-2 and TRBJ2-1; 7 nucleotides agree with TRBD2. Trimming removed 1 base from V and 8 bases from J; junction bases left unmatched: 11. Germline CDR1 is LGHNA and CDR2 is YNFKEQ. The CDR3 sequence is 16 residues long. CDR3 nucleotides: TGTGCCAGCAGCCAAGGCTCTGAGCCCGGGGGGTATGAGCAGTTCTTC. Translated, it gives CASSQGSEPGGYEQFF.

This chain uses TRBV7-3 with TRBJ2-2; no firm D call. Looked up from germline, CDR1 is SGHTA and CDR2 is FQGTGA. The V gene lost 8 bases and the J gene lost 4 bases, with 5 bases spanning the gap. The CDR3 runs to 11 residues. The chain's CDR3 is CASARTGELFF. Here the CDR3 DNA reads TGTGCCAGCGCGCGCACCGGGGAGCTGTTTTTT. Using reference TRBV7-3 and TRBJ2-2 for the parts outside the CDR3, the full variable domain is GAGVSQTPSNKVTEKGKYVELRCDPISGHTALYWYRQSLGQGPEFLIYFQGTGAADDSGLPNDRFFAVRPEGSVSTLKIQRTERGDSAVYLCASARTGELFFGEGSRLTVL.

This clone appeared once. V is TRBV7-9 and J is TRBJ1-1; D may be TRBD1 (5 bases). The CDR3 spans 12 residues. Between the trimmed V and J ends, which lost 4 bases and 5 bases, there was a span of 8 bases. The germline V gene has CDR1 SEHNR and CDR2 FQNEAQ (reference sequence). The CDR3 sequence: CASSSGKTEAFF. The CDR3 coding sequence is TGTGCCAGCAGCTCAGGGAAGACTGAAGCTTTCTTT.

The gene calls are TRBV7-3 and TRBJ2-1, with TRBD2 matching 8 bases. Per the germline V gene, CDR1 is SGHTA and CDR2 is FQGTGA. The CDR3 has 15 residues. Losses at the gene ends were 5 bases for V and 1 base for J; bases not matched to a gene: 4. The CDR3 protein is CASSPTSGSYNEQFF. DNA for the CDR3: TGTGCCAGCAGCCCTACTAGCGGATCCTACAATGAGCAGTTCTTC. Full variable domain (outside the CDR3, taken from reference TRBV7-3 and TRBJ2-1): GAGVSQTPSNKVTEKGKYVELRCDPISGHTALYWYRQSLGQGPEFLIYFQGTGAADDSGLPNDRFFAVRPEGSVSTLKIQRTERGDSAVYLCASSPTSGSYNEQFFGPGTRLTVL.

The chain couples TRBV7-9 to TRBJ1-1, with D maybe TRBD1 (6 bases). Germline V gene lookup returns CDR1 SEHNR and CDR2 FQNEAQ (reference sequence). V lost 6 bases to trimming and J lost 0 bases, with 11 bases between them. The CDR3 has 14 amino acids. The DNA of the CDR3 is TGTGCCAGCAGGTCAGGGGCTATGAACACTGAAGCTTTCTTT. It translates to CASRSGAMNTEAFF.

This clone appeared once. V and J are TRBV6-1 and TRBJ2-5; D remains ambiguous. V was clipped by 4 bases and J by 4 bases, with 22 bases between them. CDR1 and CDR2 (germline): MNHNS, SASEGT. CDR3 length: 17 residues. CDR3 nucleotides: TGTGCCAGCAGTGGGTTGCTCTCTTTGGATGGGCGAGAGACCCAGTACTTC. Its translation: CASSGLLSLDGRETQYF.

The chain joins TRBV5-1 to TRBJ1-4; TRBD1 agrees at 8 bases. Looked up from germline, CDR1 is SGHRS and CDR2 is YFSETQ. The trim removed 3 bases at V and 4 bases at J, leaving 5 bases unmatched. The length of the CDR3 is 15 residues. CDR3 sequence (DNA): TGCGCCAGCAGCTCCGGACAGGGTCGTAATGAAAAACTGTTTTTT. It codes for CASSSGQGRNEKLFF.

The chain employs TRBV11-2 and TRBJ2-7; tentatively, D is TRBD2 (5 bases). Trimming shortened V by 5 bases and J by 3 bases, and 14 bases separated the two germline ends. The CDR3 spans 14 residues. Germline-derived CDR1 and CDR2 are SGHAT and FQNNGV. The CDR3 DNA is TGTGCCAGCAGCAAGCCGGGCGGACTCTACGAGCAGTACTTC. Encoded protein: CASSKPGGLYEQYF.

The chain carries TRBV19 and TRBJ1-5; D is possibly TRBD1 (5 bases). CDR3 size: 14 residues. The V and J ends lost 6 bases and 0 bases respectively, with 9 bases between them. Germline CDR1 is LNHDA and CDR2 is SQIVND (reference sequence). The CDR3 is CASRGEYSNQPQHF. The CDR3 DNA reads as TGTGCCAGTAGAGGGGAATATAGCAATCAGCCCCAGCATTTT.

The gene calls are TRBV18 and TRBJ1-1; D possibly corresponds to TRBD1 (5 bases). CDR1 KGHSH and CDR2 LQKENI come from the germline V gene. The germline V and J ends were trimmed by 3 bases and 5 bases, with 19 bases remaining between them. The CDR3 sequence is 16 residues long. The CDR3 DNA sequence: TGTGCCAGCTCACCCCGGAATCAACATGGGGGGACTGAAGCTTTCTTT. This translates into CASSPRNQHGGTEAFF.

V is TRBV24-1 and J is TRBJ2-1; 13 positions match TRBD2. The trim removed 4 bases at V and 8 bases at J, leaving 7 bases unmatched. The CDR3 runs 16 residues. Germline lookup yields CDR1 KGHDR and CDR2 SFDVKD. CDR3: CATSDPGLAGVDEQFF. CDR3 nucleotides: TGTGCCACCAGTGACCCCGGACTAGCGGGAGTGGATGAGCAGTTCTTC.

This clone showed up just once. The CDR3 DNA follows: TGTGCCAGCAGCTTACAGGGCCACTCCTACAATGAGCAGTTCTTC. Protein: CASSLQGHSYNEQFF. V and J are TRBV7-2 and TRBJ2-1; D is perhaps TRBD1 (5 bases). Trimming removed 2 bases from V and 0 bases from J, with 8 bases in between. The CDR3 consists of 15 residues. Germline V gene sequence: CDR1 SGHTA, CDR2 FQGNSA.